The source of this T cell receptor beta chain is a study of neoadjuvant nivolumab and ipilimumab in lung cancer. V was cut by 1 base and J by 7 bases, with 13 bases left in between. The CDR3 extends over 15 amino acids. In germline, CDR1 is MGHRA, CDR2 YSYEKL. Assay used: immunoSEQ multiplex PCR; TCRdb lists only in-frame clones, some missing. Of 15,000 to 20,000 clones listed, more than 65% are singletons. The V gene is TRBV4-1, the J gene TRBJ2-2; D is perhaps TRBD1 or TRBD2 (5 bases each). This clonotype was obtained from an adult with non-small cell lung cancer. Sequencing was performed on tumor tissue, taken after neoadjuvant nivolumab, alone or with ipilimumab, at or shortly before surgery. The CDR3 DNA sequence: TGCGCCAGCAGCCAAGGTGGGACCCTAATCGGGGAGCTGTTTTTT. It translates to CASSQGGTLIGELFF.